Below are 30 T cell receptor beta chains sequenced from a single sample in a study of blood T cell repertoires in COVID-19. Sequencing used immunoSEQ multiplex PCR; TCRdb keeps in-frame clones, though not all of them. The sample contains about 130,000 clones, 75% to 90% of which appear only once. The specimen sequenced was PBMCs or T cells enriched from blood (not recorded which). These receptors were taken from a man aged 25-40 years who had recovered from COVID-19.

This clone was seen just once. V gene TRBV21-1 combines with J gene TRBJ2-3; TRBD2, the table's D call, lacks a check against the DNA. TRBV21-1 is given as a pseudogene. This CDR3 is 16 amino acids long. The CDR3 bases are TGTGCCAGCAGCAAAGGGGCGGGAGAAGGGGCAGATACGCAGTATTTT. Encoded protein: CASSKGAGEGADTQYF.

The chain recombines TRBV6-1 with TRBJ1-4; 8 bases align to TRBD1. The germline CDR1 and CDR2 sequences are MNHNS and SASEGT. V dropped 1 base and J dropped 2; count of bases not matched to a gene: 0. This CDR3 contains 15 residues. The CDR3 sequence is CASSEGTGTNEKLFF. In DNA, the CDR3 is TGTGCCAGCAGTGAAGGGACAGGGACTAATGAAAAACTGTTTTTT.

V is TRBV27 and J is TRBJ1-2; TRBD1 matches 8 bases. CDR3 length equals 13 residues. CDR1 and CDR2 from the germline V gene are MNHEY and SMNVEV (reference sequence). J lost 4 bases, V lost 5 bases, and 3 bases had no gene match. The DNA for the CDR3 is TGTGCCAGCAGTATGACAGGGGCCTATGGCTACACCTTC. Translated, it gives CASSMTGAYGYTF.

This clone came up once. CDR3: CASSVKGAGATEAFF. CDR3 in DNA: TGCGCCAGCAGCGTGAAGGGGGCAGGTGCCACTGAAGCTTTCTTT. The V and J genes are TRBV5-1 and TRBJ1-1; 7 positions match TRBD1. CDR1 SGHRS and CDR2 YFSETQ come from the germline V gene. J lost 4 bases, V lost 4 bases, and 10 bases had no gene match. CDR3 length: 15 residues. Supplemented by reference TRBV5-1 and TRBJ1-1, the full variable domain reads KAGVTQTPRYLIKTRGQQVTLSCSPISGHRSVSWYQQTPGQGLQFLFEYFSETQRNKGNFPGRFSGRQFSNSRSEMNVSTLELGDSALYLCASSVKGAGATEAFFGQGTRLTVV.

DNA for the CDR3: TGTGCCAGCAGCCAGCTGACAGGGGATTCTCAGCCCCAGCATTTT. Residues: CASSQLTGDSQPQHF. This chain links TRBV16 with TRBJ1-5; TRBD1 matches at 8 bases. The CDR3 is made up of 15 amino acids. Germline V gives CDR1 KGHSY, CDR2 FQNENV. With V trimmed by 3 bases and J by 6 bases, 7 bases remained unmatched.

The CDR3 is CAWSAGRGMISGNTIYF. The CDR3 DNA follows: TGTGCCTGGAGTGCAGGTAGAGGGATGATTTCTGGAAACACCATATATTTT. V and J are TRBV30 and TRBJ1-3; D is uncertain. The germline V gene encodes CDR1 GTSNPN and CDR2 SVGIG (reference sequence). This CDR3 is built from 17 residues. Trimming pared 1 base from V and 1 base from J, leaving 17 bases between. The whole variable domain, filled in from reference TRBV30 and TRBJ1-3, reads SQTIHQWPATLVQPVGSPLSLECTVEGTSNPNLYWYRQAAGRGLQLLFYSVGIGQISSEVPQNLSASRPQDRQFILSSKKLLLSDSGFYLCAWSAGRGMISGNTIYFGEGSWLTVV.

By frequency in the sample, this clone is medium-sized (0.01 to 0.1%). This chain uses TRBV11-2 with TRBJ1-2; D is uncertain. V was pared by 5 bases and J by 2 bases, with 15 bases between. The CDR3 runs 15 residues. From germline, CDR1 is SGHAT and CDR2 FQNNGV. DNA for the CDR3: TGTGCCAGCAGCCCGTCGTTGCACACAAACTATGGCTACACCTTC. Translating gives CASSPSLHTNYGYTF.

The chain has TRBV6-1 and TRBJ2-1; 10 nucleotides agree with TRBD2. This CDR3 region has 14 residues. The ends lost 0 bases at V and 12 bases at J; junction bases unmatched: 5. The germline V gene has CDR1 MNHNS and CDR2 SASEGT. The CDR3 DNA is TGTGCCAGCAGTGAAGCGGAGCGGGGGGGGTTGCAGTTCTTC. This sequence encodes CASSEAERGGLQFF.

The chain has TRBV5-1 and TRBJ2-1; 13 bases line up with TRBD2. CDR1 SGHRS and CDR2 YFSETQ come from the germline V gene. The J segment lost 2 bases and the V segment lost 4 bases, leaving 6 bases of the junction unmatched. The CDR3 is 17 amino acids. The DNA for the CDR3 is TGCGCCAGCAGCACCGGGACTAGCGGGATCACCTACAATGAGCAGTTCTTC. It codes for CASSTGTSGITYNEQFF.

The rearrangement uses TRBV3-1 (or the pseudogene TRBV3-2) and TRBJ2-1, with 9 bases matching TRBD2. The ends lost 3 bases at V and 14 bases at J; junction bases unmatched: 8. The germline gives CDR1 LGHDT, CDR2 YNNKEL (reference sequence). This CDR3 contains 13 residues. For the CDR3, the DNA is TGTGCCAGCAGCCATCGAATAGCGGGAGAGGAGTTCTTC. It specifies CASSHRIAGEEFF.

This clone appeared a few times. The rearrangement joins TRBV4-2 to TRBJ2-2; D might be TRBD1 (6 bases). V lost 0 bases to trimming and J lost 7 bases, with 15 bases between them. The CDR3 runs to 16 residues. Germline loops: CDR1 LGHNA, CDR2 YNFKEQ. The CDR3 here is CASSQDLLGGIGELFF. For the CDR3, the DNA is TGTGCCAGCAGCCAAGATCTTTTAGGGGGAATCGGGGAGCTGTTTTTT.

V usage is TRBV6-1 and J usage is TRBJ1-1; 9 nucleotides line up with TRBD1. This CDR3 comprises 16 residues. Germline lookup yields CDR1 MNHNS and CDR2 SASEGT. The trim removed 4 bases at V and 5 bases at J, leaving 11 bases unmatched. The CDR3 nucleotides read TGTGCCAGCAGTGCCCCCACAACGGACAGGGGAACTGAAGCTTTCTTT. It is translated as CASSAPTTDRGTEAFF.

The V gene is TRBV30, the J gene TRBJ1-4; 7 bases fit TRBD1. Per germline, CDR1 GTSNPN and CDR2 SVGIG (reference sequence). With V trimmed by 8 bases and J by 8 bases, 5 bases remained unmatched. The CDR3 is 11 residues long. CDR3 DNA: TGTGCCGGAGGACAGGCGGAAAAACTGTTTTTT. This translates into CAGGQAEKLFF.

The rearrangement links TRBV10-3 to TRBJ1-6; D unresolved. This CDR3 contains 15 residues. Looked up from germline, CDR1 is ENHRY and CDR2 is SYGVKD. Trimming left V 4 bases short and J 10 bases short, with 17 bases between. The CDR3 bases are TGTGCCATCAGTGCGGAGAGCGGGAATTCGTCACCCCTCCACTTT. The encoded protein is CAISAESGNSSPLHF.

The CDR3 spells CASTTREAGELFF. CDR3 nucleotide sequence: TGTGCCAGCACCACGAGGGAGGCCGGGGAGCTGTTTTTT. The chain uses TRBV7-3 and TRBJ2-2, with TRBD2 as a possible D gene (6 bases). Trimming stripped 7 bases from V and 6 bases from J, with 12 bases between. Germline V CDR1 and CDR2: SGHTA, FQGTGA. This CDR3 is built from 13 residues.

The chain recombines TRBV6-5 with TRBJ1-1, with D perhaps matching TRBD1 (5 bases). Deletions cut 1 base from V and 7 bases from J, with 7 bases between. The CDR3 runs 12 residues. In germline, CDR1 is MNHEY, CDR2 SVGAGI. The CDR3 DNA reads TGTGCCAGCAGTTACTTAACAGGTGAAGCTTTCTTT. Translating it yields CASSYLTGEAFF.

The chain has TRBV2 and TRBJ2-1, with 14 bases fitting TRBD2. V lost 6 bases and J lost 6; bases outside the gene matches: 4. Germline CDR1 is SNHLY and CDR2 is FYNNEI. This CDR3 region has 15 residues. CDR3 sequence reads: CASRRLAGGPNEQFF. In nucleotides, the CDR3 is TGTGCCAGCAGAAGACTAGCGGGAGGGCCCAATGAGCAGTTCTTC.

The V gene is TRBV2, the J gene TRBJ2-1; TRBD2 aligns across 11 bases. Germline trimming cut 4 bases from V and 3 bases from J; bases unmatched to any gene: 5. The CDR3 has 16 amino acids. Germline values: CDR1 SNHLY, CDR2 FYNNEI. This CDR3 reads CASSVGTSGIYNEQFF. The CDR3, as DNA: TGTGCCAGCAGTGTGGGGACTAGCGGCATCTACAATGAGCAGTTCTTC.

This clone was recorded a few times. This chain joins TRBV18 and TRBJ1-5; possibly TRBD1 for D (6 bases). The CDR3 extends over 18 amino acids. V lost 3 bases and J 0 bases, leaving 18 bases between the germline ends. CDR1 KGHSH and CDR2 LQKENI come from the germline V gene. The CDR3: CASSPQPAGGVSNQPQHF. The CDR3 coding sequence is TGTGCCAGCTCACCCCAGCCCGCGGGGGGCGTTAGCAATCAGCCCCAGCATTTT.

This clone has only a few counts. V is TRBV19 and J is TRBJ1-5, with D possibly matching TRBD1 (6 bases). The CDR3 is 14 amino acids. V lost 8 bases and J lost 4, with 15 bases in between. In germline, CDR1 is LNHDA, CDR2 SQIVND (reference sequence). This chain's CDR3 is CASSGGHNNQPQHF. CDR3 nucleotides: TGTGCCAGTTCGGGGGGACACAATAATCAGCCCCAGCATTTT.

The gene calls are TRBV27 and TRBJ2-1; 9 bases fit TRBD2. CDR3 length: 15 amino acids. V shed 6 bases, J shed 8 bases, and the junction held 11 bases outside the gene matches. Germline V gives CDR1 MNHEY, CDR2 SMNVEV (reference sequence). The CDR3 is CASSPEVAGEYEQFF. The CDR3 region has the DNA TGTGCCAGCAGCCCTGAAGTAGCGGGAGAGTATGAGCAGTTCTTC.

The CDR3 spells CASSLIRGTGTGELFF. CDR3 DNA sequence: TGTGCCAGCAGTTTAATCAGGGGAACGGGCACCGGGGAGCTGTTTTTT. V usage is TRBV27 and J usage is TRBJ2-2; tentatively, D is TRBD1 (6 bases). The CDR3 has 16 amino acids. Per the germline V gene, CDR1 is MNHEY and CDR2 is SMNVEV (reference sequence). The V end lost 2 bases, the J end lost 4 bases, and 14 bases lay between the germline ends.

The chain is built from TRBV5-1 and TRBJ1-6; D is possibly TRBD1 (5 bases). The CDR3 loop spans 13 amino acids. Trimming took off 0 bases at V and 10 bases at J, with 8 bases between the two ends. Germline CDR1 is SGHRS and CDR2 is YFSETQ. CDR3 protein: CASSLGQGSPLHF. The CDR3 DNA reads TGCGCCAGCAGCTTGGGGCAGGGCTCACCCCTCCACTTT.

The chain carries TRBV5-6 and TRBJ2-1; D is possibly TRBD1 (5 bases). The CDR3 consists of 17 residues. Germline V gives CDR1 SGHDT, CDR2 YYEEEE. V lost 0 bases, J lost 5 bases, and 18 bases lay in between. CDR3 nucleotide sequence: TGTGCCAGCAGCTTGGACAGGATACTAAGAAGAAACAATGAGCAGTTCTTC. Translating gives CASSLDRILRRNNEQFF.

The chain recombines TRBV19 with TRBJ2-5; D might be TRBD1 (7 bases). The CDR3 totals 14 residues. V dropped 7 bases and J dropped 2 bases, with 14 bases sitting between them. In germline, CDR1 is LNHDA, CDR2 SQIVND (reference sequence). The CDR3 spells CASKARGVQETQYF. CDR3 DNA: TGTGCCAGTAAGGCCAGGGGGGTTCAAGAGACCCAGTACTTC.

Worth noting for this clone: The same CDR3 also results from other DNA sequences found in this sample. This chain connects TRBV6-5 to TRBJ1-1; D may be TRBD1 (5 bases). V shed 0 bases and J shed 1 base, with 6 bases lying between them. From germline, CDR1 is MNHEY and CDR2 SVGAGI. The CDR3 is 14 residues long. CDR3 residues: CASSYSDRNTEAFF. CDR3 nucleotide sequence: TGTGCCAGCAGTTACTCCGACAGGAACACTGAAGCTTTCTTT.

This chain uses TRBV2 with TRBJ2-7; 9 bases line up with TRBD1. The CDR3 extends over 13 amino acids. CDR1 and CDR2 (germline): SNHLY, FYNNEI. The V and J ends lost 8 bases and 3 bases, in that order; junction bases with no gene match: 5. The CDR3, as DNA: TGTGCCAGCTGGGGACAGGGCGGCTACGAGCAGTACGTC. It codes for CASWGQGGYEQYV.

This chain joins TRBV19 and TRBJ1-1, with 7 bases lining up with TRBD1. The trim removed 5 bases at V and 7 bases at J, leaving 13 bases unmatched. The V gene's germline CDR1 is LNHDA and CDR2 SQIVND (reference sequence). The CDR3 is 15 residues long. This CDR3 is CASSHPGGKRHEAFF. CDR3 DNA: TGTGCCAGTAGTCATCCAGGGGGAAAACGACATGAAGCTTTCTTT.

The gene calls are TRBV18 and TRBJ2-7, with D unclear. Trimming took off 6 bases at V and 0 bases at J, with 12 bases between the two ends. The CDR3 runs 14 residues. Germline-derived CDR1 and CDR2 are KGHSH and LQKENI. CDR3 in DNA: TGTGCCAGCTCCGATAACTCTAACTCCTACGAGCAGTACTTC. This codes for CASSDNSNSYEQYF.

The sample holds a few counts of this clone. The chain recombines TRBV18 with TRBJ2-7, with D maybe TRBD1 (6 bases). The V and J ends lost 3 bases and 9 bases respectively, with 18 bases between them. The CDR3 spans 14 residues. Germline V gene sequence: CDR1 KGHSH, CDR2 LQKENI. The CDR3 loop is CASSPLRTVDAQYF. CDR3 coding DNA: TGTGCCAGCTCACCCCTTAGGACAGTAGATGCGCAGTACTTC. Based on the CDR3 plus reference TRBV18 and TRBJ2-7, the full variable domain is NAGVMQNPRHLVRRRGQEARLRCSPMKGHSHVYWYRQLPEEGLKFMVYLQKENIIDESGMPKERFSAEFPKEGPSILRIQQVVRGDSAAYFCASSPLRTVDAQYFGPGTRLTVT.